The clone carrying this T cell receptor beta chain was recorded a few times. Its specificity is unknown. Clones were sequenced by immunoSEQ multiplex PCR, and TCRdb holds only the in-frame ones, with some missing. This table has some 45,000 clones, roughly 83% appearing once. This entry is derived from a study of Ad26.COV2.S vaccination and SARS-CoV-2 variants. Study observations and caveats: Vaccine recipients showed a spike-specific TCR breadth that was higher than in placebo recipients. Reportedly, after vaccination the spike-specific CD8+ and CD4+ T cell responses displayed substantial breadth. Possibly, TCR breadth and depth analyses underestimated total T cell responses.

CDR3 length: 11 amino acids. V was cut by 1 base and J by 10 bases, with 8 bases left in between. Germline assignment: CDR1 DFQATT and CDR2 SNEGSKA (reference sequence). This specimen consisted of peripheral blood, obtained after recovery from COVID-19. This sequence joins TRBV20-1 and TRBJ2-1; D is possibly TRBD2 (6 bases). This receptor was taken from a human donor who had recovered from COVID-19. The chain's CDR3 is CSARVREEQFF. DNA of the CDR3: TGCAGTGCTAGAGTGCGGGAAGAGCAGTTCTTC.